This record concerns one T cell receptor (beta chain) sequence. The antigen is not known. This sample is part of a study of CD8 T cells in ankylosing spondylitis. It was by quantitative 5'-RACE with molecular barcodes that TCR beta libraries were made. MiXCR was run by TCRdb on the 5' RACE reads, yielding one entry per CDR3 protein. The repertoire consists of 30,000 to 45,000 distinct CDR3 sequences, with approximately 15% occurring once and the leading ten covering about 49%. Whole-study results and caveats: From matched ankylosing spondylitis synovial fluid, disease-linked clones were reportedly recovered at significantly enriched levels.

The CDR3 consists of 15 residues. CDR1 and CDR2 from the germline V gene are MNHEY and SMNVEV (reference sequence). The ends were cut back, 7 bases at V and 4 bases at J, with 18 bases in the middle. This clonotype originated in a male donor with ankylosing spondylitis or in good health (not recorded which). Sequencing input: blood. This chain uses TRBV27 with TRBJ2-3; TRBD1 might be the D (5 bases). CDR3 DNA sequence: TGTGCCAGCACTAAAGAGTGGGGCCGCGCAGATACGCAGTATTTT. Protein: CASTKEWGRADTQYF.